This TCR beta chain was captured in a study of shared clonotypes between healthy human individuals. The study's findings and limits: The naive CD4 repertoires of several donors were compared, and approximately 5% of clonotypes were shared. Generation of non-shared clonotypes was less probable than generation of clonotypes shared by all four donors.

Original analysis: Quality scores were absent from the junction-only immunoSEQ sequences, so filtering differed. TCRdb's copy holds only in-frame clones and misses some; the assay was immunoSEQ multiplex PCR. V and J calls and clone size are those listed in that table; D and trimming were worked out from the DNA. The data hold about 980,000 clones, with 76% observed a single time. Details on this clone: What it recognizes is unknown. One end of the junction does not line up with germline, which may come from a read error.

CDR3 length: 11 amino acids. The germline V gene encodes CDR1 MNHEY and CDR2 SVGAGI. This chain links TRBV6-5 with TRBJ1-6; D is unclear. The clonotype comes from a man between 18 and 29 years old in good health. Sequenced sample: memory CD4+ T cells sorted from blood. Subset denoted: CD45RA-negative fraction. CDR3 in amino acids: CASSYYSPLHF. Written as DNA, the CDR3 is TGTGCCAGCAGCTACTATTCACCCCTCCACTTT.